The 2 T cell receptor beta chains below were found in one sample sequenced in a study of blood T cell repertoires in COVID-19. Some clones are missing from TCRdb's copy, which holds only in-frame ones; the method was immunoSEQ multiplex PCR. The table records about 170,000 clones, around 84% of them present only once. Source material: peripheral blood. These receptors originate from a human donor with acute or convalescent COVID-19. The donor label of this sample is uncertain.

The chain recombines TRBV28 with TRBJ2-2, with 8 bases that match TRBD1. The CDR3 extends over 16 amino acids. The junction had 6 bases not matched to a gene; V was cut back by 2 bases and J by 4 bases. CDR1 MDHEN and CDR2 SYDVKM come from the germline V gene. Here the CDR3 reads CASSLQGARITGELFF. DNA of the CDR3: TGTGCCAGCAGTTTACAGGGGGCGAGAATCACCGGGGAGCTGTTTTTT.

The CDR3 coding sequence is TGTGCCAGCACCAGGGACTCCTACGAGCAGTACTTC. Translated, it gives CASTRDSYEQYF. The chain couples TRBV25-1 to TRBJ2-7; tentative D call: TRBD1 (5 bases). The CDR3 runs 12 residues. CDR1 and CDR2 (germline): MGHDK, SYGVNS. V was cut by 7 bases and J by 0 bases, with 7 bases left in between.